This TCR beta chain was identified in a study of cytomegalovirus exposure and HLA in healthy donors. Study in general: Across around 400 genotyped donors, about 81% landed in the Caucasian-associated ancestry cluster.

The CDR3 length is 12 residues. Trimming took 0 bases from V and 9 from J, leaving 6 bases between them. Germline lookup yields CDR1 SGHNT and CDR2 YENEEA. Use of 60 Vbeta and 13 Jbeta primers characterized the PCR. Assay: immunoSEQ multiplex PCR; the TCRdb copy retains only in-frame clones and omits some. The sample has about 160,000 clones; roughly 81% are singletons. At the time of sampling, donors were nominally healthy, though unrecorded immune exposures were likely. This chain connects TRBV11-3 to TRBJ2-1; D is unclear. The sequenced sample was PBMCs. This receptor was identified in a woman between 45 and 60 years old in good health and CMV-seronegative. Here the CDR3 reads CASSLDPREQFF. The CDR3 region has the DNA TGTGCCAGCAGCTTAGATCCTCGTGAGCAGTTCTTC.